This is a list of T cell receptor beta chains from one sample in a study of blood T cell repertoires in COVID-19. Repertoires were generated with immunoSEQ multiplex PCR, while TCRdb's copy carries only in-frame clones and drops some. The table has roughly 40,000 clones, nearly 90% seen once. The specimen sequenced was peripheral blood. These receptors originate from a man aged 50-60 years with active COVID-19. CDR3s include the opening cysteine and the closing phenylalanine or tryptophan. The D gene is left open where the match is weak. Not every row has a clone size; where given, it reads once, few, many or a size class.

D gene: .; V gene: TRBV27; J gene: TRBJ2-3; clone size: .; CDR3 protein: CASSLLTSTDTQYF; CDR3 DNA: TGTGCCAGCAGTTTACTTACTAGCACAGATACGCAGTATTTT
D gene: .; V gene: TRBV7-9; J gene: TRBJ1-1; clone size: .; CDR3 protein: CASSRENTEAFF; CDR3 DNA: TGTGCCAGCAGCCGAGAGAACACTGAAGCTTTCTTT
D gene: .; V gene: TRBV13; J gene: TRBJ1-1; clone size: .; CDR3 protein: CASSGREHMNTEAFF; CDR3 DNA: TGTGCCAGCAGCGGGCGGGAGCACATGAACACTGAAGCTTTCTTT
D gene: TRBD1; V gene: TRBV28; J gene: TRBJ1-2; clone size: .; CDR3 protein: CASMAQGQSYGYTF; CDR3 DNA: TGTGCCAGCATGGCACAGGGACAGTCCTATGGCTACACCTTC
D gene: .; V gene: TRBV6-1; J gene: TRBJ2-3; clone size: .; CDR3 protein: CASSEGRATDTQYF; CDR3 DNA: TGTGCCAGCAGTGAAGGCAGGGCGACAGATACGCAGTATTTT
D gene: .; V gene: TRBV4-2; J gene: TRBJ2-1; clone size: .; CDR3 protein: CASSQVAEHRNEQFF; CDR3 DNA: TGTGCCAGCAGCCAAGTCGCGGAACACCGGAATGAGCAGTTCTTC
D gene: .; V gene: TRBV11-2; J gene: TRBJ2-7; clone size: .; CDR3 protein: CASSLGFSSYEQYF; CDR3 DNA: TGTGCCAGCAGCTTAGGTTTTTCGAGCTACGAGCAGTACTTC
D gene: TRBD1; V gene: TRBV27; J gene: TRBJ2-1; clone size: .; CDR3 protein: CASSFKGQGALNEQFF; CDR3 DNA: TGTGCCAGCAGTTTCAAAGGACAGGGGGCGCTCAATGAGCAGTTCTTC
D gene: .; V gene: TRBV7-8; J gene: TRBJ2-3; clone size: .; CDR3 protein: CASSLIPSKDTQYF; CDR3 DNA: TGTGCCAGCAGCTTAATTCCTAGCAAAGATACGCAGTATTTT
D gene: .; V gene: TRBV6-5; J gene: TRBJ1-3; clone size: once; CDR3 protein: CASEQRGHSGNTIYF; CDR3 DNA: TGTGCCAGCGAGCAACGGGGACACTCTGGAAACACCATATATTTT
D gene: .; V gene: TRBV19; J gene: TRBJ1-5; clone size: .; CDR3 protein: CASKEGRNSNQPQHF; CDR3 DNA: TGTGCCAGTAAGGAGGGGAGGAATAGCAATCAGCCCCAGCATTTT
D gene: .; V gene: TRBV24-1; J gene: TRBJ2-7; clone size: .; CDR3 protein: CATSDFRQGSYEQYF; CDR3 DNA: TGTGCCACCAGTGATTTCCGGCAGGGGTCCTACGAGCAGTACTTC
D gene: TRBD1; V gene: TRBV3-1/TRBV3-2; J gene: TRBJ1-6; clone size: once; CDR3 protein: CASSQTGGAFTYNSPLHF; CDR3 DNA: TGTGCCAGCAGCCAGACAGGGGGCGCATTCACCTATAATTCACCCCTCCACTTT
D gene: .; V gene: TRBV5-1; J gene: TRBJ2-6; clone size: .; CDR3 protein: CASSQDGSSGANVLTF; CDR3 DNA: TGCGCCAGCAGCCAGGACGGGAGCTCTGGGGCCAACGTCCTGACTTTC
D gene: TRBD2; V gene: TRBV12-5; J gene: TRBJ2-3; clone size: once; CDR3 protein: CASGLVLAGESTDTQYF; CDR3 DNA: TGTGCTAGTGGTTTGGTGCTAGCGGGGGAGAGCACAGATACGCAGTATTTT
D gene: .; V gene: TRBV28; J gene: TRBJ2-5; clone size: .; CDR3 protein: CASRIAETQYF; CDR3 DNA: TGTGCCAGCAGGATCGCGGAGACCCAGTACTTC
D gene: TRBD1; V gene: TRBV25-1; J gene: TRBJ1-1; clone size: once; CDR3 protein: CASSSTTGLGIEAFF; CDR3 DNA: TGTGCCAGCAGTTCCACGACAGGGCTCGGTATTGAAGCTTTCTTT
D gene: .; V gene: TRBV6-5; J gene: TRBJ2-3; clone size: once; CDR3 protein: CASKVSGPGADTQYF; CDR3 DNA: TGTGCCAGCAAGGTATCGGGACCGGGGGCAGATACGCAGTATTTT
D gene: TRBD2; V gene: TRBV5-1; J gene: TRBJ2-3; clone size: .; CDR3 protein: CASSLAGGATDTQYF; CDR3 DNA: TGCGCCAGCAGCTTGGCGGGGGGGGCGACAGATACGCAGTATTTT
D gene: TRBD1; V gene: TRBV4-2; J gene: TRBJ2-7; clone size: .; CDR3 protein: CASSRATGTGVYEQYF; CDR3 DNA: TGTGCCAGCAGCCGAGCGACCGGGACAGGGGTTTACGAGCAGTACTTC
D gene: TRBD2; V gene: TRBV6-5; J gene: TRBJ2-7; clone size: .; CDR3 protein: CASSPRGGISYEQYF; CDR3 DNA: TGTGCCAGCAGTCCCCGGGGGGGGATCTCCTACGAGCAGTACTTC
D gene: .; V gene: TRBV6-2/TRBV6-3; J gene: TRBJ1-1; clone size: .; CDR3 protein: CASSYSAETPTEAFF; CDR3 DNA: TGTGCCAGCAGTTACTCGGCCGAAACCCCCACTGAAGCTTTCTTT
D gene: TRBD1; V gene: TRBV2; J gene: TRBJ1-1; clone size: few; CDR3 protein: CASSEPGQGLMNTEAFF; CDR3 DNA: TGTGCCAGCAGTGAACCGGGACAGGGTTTGATGAACACTGAAGCTTTCTTT
D gene: TRBD1; V gene: TRBV30; J gene: TRBJ2-7; clone size: once; CDR3 protein: CAWSEGGSSYEQYF; CDR3 DNA: TGTGCCTGGAGTGAAGGGGGCAGCTCCTACGAGCAGTACTTC
D gene: TRBD1; V gene: TRBV2; J gene: TRBJ2-7; clone size: .; CDR3 protein: CASRGTGVTEQYF; CDR3 DNA: TGTGCCAGCAGGGGGACAGGGGTGACCGAGCAGTACTTC
D gene: TRBD1; V gene: TRBV28; J gene: TRBJ2-7; clone size: .; CDR3 protein: CASRTDRGSYEQYF; CDR3 DNA: TGTGCCAGCAGAACCGACAGGGGGTCCTACGAGCAGTACTTC
D gene: TRBD1; V gene: TRBV6-1; J gene: TRBJ1-4; clone size: .; CDR3 protein: CASSEGGQGYEKLFF; CDR3 DNA: TGTGCCAGCAGTGAAGGGGGACAGGGGTATGAAAAACTGTTTTTT
D gene: TRBD1; V gene: TRBV13; J gene: TRBJ1-3; clone size: .; CDR3 protein: CASSTRTGFGNTIYF; CDR3 DNA: TGTGCCAGCAGCACCCGGACAGGGTTTGGAAACACCATATATTTT
D gene: .; V gene: TRBV5-5; J gene: TRBJ1-4; clone size: .; CDR3 protein: CASSLASGGSEKLFF; CDR3 DNA: TGTGCCAGCAGCTTGGCCTCCGGGGGGAGTGAAAAACTGTTTTTT
D gene: .; V gene: TRBV4-1; J gene: TRBJ1-6; clone size: once; CDR3 protein: CASSRITGVYSPLHF; CDR3 DNA: TGCGCCAGCAGCCGGATAACAGGAGTATATTCACCCCTCCACTTT
D gene: TRBD1; V gene: TRBV24-1; J gene: TRBJ2-1; clone size: .; CDR3 protein: CATSGDRGLDEQFF; CDR3 DNA: TGTGCCACCAGTGGTGACAGGGGGCTCGATGAGCAGTTCTTC